The 18 T cell receptor beta chains listed next were all sequenced from one sample in a study of blood T cell repertoires in COVID-19. Repertoires were generated with immunoSEQ multiplex PCR, while TCRdb's copy carries only in-frame clones and drops some. The top ten clones hold roughly 8% of a sample with approximately 210,000 clones, around four fifths of them seen once. Sequencing used peripheral blood. The receptors were sampled from a woman aged 50 to 65 with active or convalescent COVID-19.

In its sample, this clone was seen once. This chain joins TRBV24-1 and TRBJ1-5, with a weak D call TRBD1 (5 bases). The CDR3 extends over 14 amino acids. Trimming stripped 4 bases from V and 7 bases from J, with 13 bases between. Germline V gives CDR1 KGHDR, CDR2 SFDVKD. CDR3 residues: CATSESQGYQPQHF. CDR3 sequence (DNA): TGTGCCACCAGTGAATCTCAGGGTTACCAGCCCCAGCATTTT.

This chain joins TRBV3-1 (or the pseudogene TRBV3-2) and TRBJ1-6; the D gene is possibly TRBD1 (5 bases). This CDR3 has 14 residues. Per the germline V gene, CDR1 is LGHDT and CDR2 is YNNKEL (reference sequence). The V end lost 4 bases, the J end lost 8 bases, and 12 bases lay between the germline ends. The CDR3 spells CASSLREEDSPLHF. The CDR3 DNA follows: TGTGCCAGCAGCCTCAGGGAGGAAGATTCACCCCTCCACTTT.

This chain uses TRBV3-1 (or the pseudogene TRBV3-2) with TRBJ1-5; D remains ambiguous. Germline V gene lookup returns CDR1 LGHDT and CDR2 YNNKEL (reference sequence). This CDR3 region has 14 residues. Trimming took 7 bases from V and 1 from J, leaving 11 bases between them. This CDR3 reads CASTSRGSNQPQHF. The CDR3 DNA is TGTGCCAGCACCTCTCGAGGAAGCAATCAGCCCCAGCATTTT.

J is TRBJ1-3 and V is TRBV19; D remains unclear. The V end was cut by 9 bases, the J end by 0 bases, with 12 bases between. Per germline, CDR1 LNHDA and CDR2 SQIVND (reference sequence). The CDR3 runs 14 residues. Here the CDR3 reads CASLSQVSGNTIYF. The DNA for the CDR3 is TGTGCCAGCCTGTCCCAGGTCTCTGGAAACACCATATATTTT.

The chain recombines TRBV7-8 with TRBJ1-5; 8 nucleotides agree with TRBD1. This CDR3 spans 18 amino acids. V shed 1 base and J 3 bases; nucleotides not matched to a gene: 11. Germline lookup yields CDR1 SGHVS and CDR2 FQNEAQ. The CDR3 DNA follows: TGTGCCAGCAGCTTAGGACGGTGGCAGGGGGCGATCAATCAGCCCCAGCATTTT. Translated, it gives CASSLGRWQGAINQPQHF. The whole variable domain, filled in from reference TRBV7-8 and TRBJ1-5, reads GAGVSQSPRYKVAKRGQDVALRCDPISGHVSLFWYQQALGQGPEFLTYFQNEAQLDKSGLPSDRFFAERPEGSVSTLKIQRTQQEDSAVYLCASSLGRWQGAINQPQHFGDGTRLSIL.

The CDR3 sequence: CASSLGLAGINEQFF. CDR3 sequence (DNA): TGCGCCAGCAGCCTCGGACTAGCGGGTATCAATGAGCAGTTCTTC. The chain employs TRBV5-1 and TRBJ2-1, with 11 bases that match TRBD2. This CDR3 has 15 residues. In germline, CDR1 is SGHRS, CDR2 YFSETQ. With V trimmed by 4 bases and J by 6 bases, 6 bases remained unmatched.

This clone has only a few counts. The rearrangement joins TRBV27 to TRBJ1-2, with a possible D match to TRBD1 (5 bases). Trimming took 1 base from V and 8 from J, leaving 11 bases between them. Per germline, CDR1 MNHEY and CDR2 SMNVEV (reference sequence). This CDR3 is 13 amino acids long. CDR3 in DNA: TGTGCCAGCAGTTTATGGCCGGAGGGGGGCTACACCTTC. Its translation is CASSLWPEGGYTF.

J is TRBJ2-7 and V is TRBV13, with D maybe TRBD1 (5 bases). Trimming stripped 1 base from V and 6 bases from J, with 10 bases between. The CDR3 is 13 amino acids. Germline CDR1 PRHDT, CDR2 FYEKMQ (reference sequence). CDR3 residues: CASSLVRGGEQYF. CDR3 DNA: TGTGCCAGCAGCTTAGTTAGGGGCGGCGAGCAGTACTTC.

The chain joins TRBV5-4 to TRBJ2-1; 8 positions agree with TRBD2. The V segment lost 2 bases and the J segment 1 base; nucleotides outside the gene matches: 8. The CDR3 spans 17 residues. Germline V gives CDR1 SGHNT, CDR2 YYREEE (reference sequence). In DNA, the CDR3 is TGTGCCAGCAGCTTAGAACGGGGGGGCCGGTCCTACAATGAGCAGTTCTTC. It is translated as CASSLERGGRSYNEQFF.

V is TRBV6-1 and J is TRBJ1-5; D unclear. Germline loops: CDR1 MNHNS, CDR2 SASEGT. V was trimmed by 3 bases and J by 0 bases, leaving 6 bases between them. The CDR3 loop spans 14 amino acids. DNA of the CDR3: TGTGCCAGCAGTGACAGGATTAGCAATCAGCCCCAGCATTTT. Translation: CASSDRISNQPQHF.

This sequence joins TRBV19 and TRBJ2-2; D is ambiguous. Germline V gene data show CDR1 as LNHDA and CDR2 as SQIVND (reference sequence). V was cut by 5 bases and J by 3 bases, with 13 bases left in between. This CDR3 region has 15 residues. The CDR3 coding sequence is TGTGCCAGTAGTTCGAACTTAGCTTACACCGGGGAGCTGTTTTTT. It translates to CASSSNLAYTGELFF.

The chain links TRBV15 to TRBJ2-4; D perhaps matches TRBD2 (5 bases). Germline V CDR1 and CDR2: LNHNV, YYDKDF (reference sequence). The length of the CDR3 is 15 residues. V lost 0 bases, J lost 9 bases, and 15 bases lay in between. CDR3 DNA sequence: TGTGCCACCAGCAGAGATATGGAAAGGGCGGGCATTCAGTACTTC. It yields the protein CATSRDMERAGIQYF.

This chain joins TRBV13 and TRBJ1-1; 7 bases map to TRBD1. Germline trimming cut 5 bases from V and 0 bases from J; bases unmatched to any gene: 6. Germline lookup yields CDR1 PRHDT and CDR2 FYEKMQ (reference sequence). This CDR3 has 15 amino acids. The CDR3 loop is CASSEYRGLNTEAFF. The CDR3 DNA reads as TGTGCCAGCAGCGAATACAGGGGCCTGAACACTGAAGCTTTCTTT.

This chain joins TRBV5-1 and TRBJ1-2; 7 bases line up with TRBD1. Looked up from germline, CDR1 is SGHRS and CDR2 is YFSETQ. The CDR3 runs 12 residues. Unmatched junction bases numbered 5, after V lost 7 bases and J lost 5 bases. CDR3 loop: CASRQGSYGYTF. CDR3 in DNA: TGCGCCAGCCGACAGGGTAGTTATGGCTACACCTTC.

This clone was recorded once. The CDR3 DNA sequence: TGTGCCAGTAGTATGGACAGGGTGAACATTCAGTACTTC. Translation: CASSMDRVNIQYF. The chain couples TRBV19 to TRBJ2-4; 8 nucleotides align to TRBD1. The CDR3 runs 13 residues. V trimming: 3 bases; J trimming: 7 bases; junction bases outside the gene matches: 2. Per the germline V gene, CDR1 is LNHDA and CDR2 is SQIVND (reference sequence).

V gene TRBV7-3 combines with J gene TRBJ2-3, with D tentatively TRBD1 (5 bases). The CDR3 spans 12 residues. Trimming removed 8 bases at V and 5 bases at J, with 11 bases between. Germline values: CDR1 SGHTA, CDR2 FQGTGA. Here the CDR3 DNA reads TGTGCCAGCGGGGCAGGCAGAGATACGCAGTATTTT. Its translation is CASGAGRDTQYF. Full variable domain (rest looked up from reference TRBV7-3 and TRBJ2-3): GAGVSQTPSNKVTEKGKYVELRCDPISGHTALYWYRQSLGQGPEFLIYFQGTGAADDSGLPNDRFFAVRPEGSVSTLKIQRTERGDSAVYLCASGAGRDTQYFGPGTRLTVL.

The chain recombines TRBV5-1 with TRBJ2-3; perhaps TRBD1 as D (6 bases). The CDR3 extends over 16 amino acids. Trimming cost V 3 bases and J 0 bases, with 14 bases left between them. Germline CDR1 reads SGHRS; CDR2 reads YFSETQ. This chain's CDR3 is CASSSGRDTSTDTQYF. CDR3 bases: TGCGCCAGCAGCTCTGGCCGGGACACTAGCACAGATACGCAGTATTTT.

This clone was detected only a few times. The chain couples TRBV2 to TRBJ2-7; TRBD1 might be the D (5 bases). Germline lookup yields CDR1 SNHLY and CDR2 FYNNEI. Trimming stripped 7 bases from V and 6 bases from J, with 16 bases between. The CDR3 contains 13 residues. The DNA of the CDR3 is TGTGCCAGCACCCCTCGATTGGACATCGAGCAGTACGTC. The encoded protein is CASTPRLDIEQYV.